The rows below give T cell receptor beta chains drawn from one sample of a study of cytomegalovirus exposure and HLA in healthy donors. Data came from immunoSEQ multiplex PCR; TCRdb stores just in-frame clones and leaves some out. The table lists 180,000 or so clones. Input material: PBMCs. These TCRs come from a boy under 18 in good health and CMV-seronegative. CDR3s include the opening cysteine and the closing phenylalanine or tryptophan. Fields, in order: V gene, D gene, J gene, CDR3 protein, CDR3 DNA. D genes are given only for firm matches.

v_call: TRBV2
d_call: TRBD1
j_call: TRBJ1-2
cdr3_aa: CASTRDRLYGYTF
cdr3_nt: TGTGCCAGCACCCGGGACAGGCTGTATGGCTACACCTTC

v_call: TRBV7-8
d_call: NA
j_call: TRBJ2-7
cdr3_aa: CASSRDSPPEQYF
cdr3_nt: TGTGCCAGCAGTCGGGACTCCCCTCCGGAGCAGTACTTC

v_call: TRBV5-6
d_call: TRBD1
j_call: TRBJ2-7
cdr3_aa: CASSSPGQGGYEQYF
cdr3_nt: TGTGCCAGCAGCTCTCCGGGACAGGGGGGCTACGAGCAGTACTTC

v_call: TRBV4-1
d_call: TRBD1
j_call: TRBJ2-7
cdr3_aa: CASSQVGQGDIYEQYF
cdr3_nt: TGCGCCAGCAGCCAAGTAGGGCAGGGGGATATCTACGAGCAGTACTTC

v_call: TRBV6-5
d_call: NA
j_call: TRBJ1-1
cdr3_aa: CASSYRGYTEAFF
cdr3_nt: TGTGCCAGCAGTTATAGGGGGTACACTGAAGCTTTCTTT

v_call: TRBV5-1
d_call: NA
j_call: TRBJ2-1
cdr3_aa: CASSTKKYNEQFF
cdr3_nt: TGCGCCAGCAGCACAAAGAAGTACAATGAGCAGTTCTTC

v_call: TRBV27
d_call: TRBD1
j_call: TRBJ2-1
cdr3_aa: CASSGWGDRVQFSYNEQFF
cdr3_nt: TGTGCCAGCAGTGGGTGGGGGGACAGGGTCCAATTCTCCTACAATGAGCAGTTCTTC

v_call: TRBV30
d_call: TRBD2
j_call: TRBJ2-5
cdr3_aa: CAWSAPGQGTTSGGQETQYF
cdr3_nt: TGTGCCTGGAGTGCGCCGGGACAGGGAACTACTAGCGGGGGGCAAGAGACCCAGTACTTC

v_call: TRBV5-8
d_call: TRBD1
j_call: TRBJ2-2
cdr3_aa: CASSSGQGLPTELFF
cdr3_nt: TGTGCCAGCAGCTCGGGACAGGGCCTACCCACCGAGCTGTTTTTT

v_call: TRBV18
d_call: NA
j_call: TRBJ1-1
cdr3_aa: CASSYAGDRNTEAFF
cdr3_nt: TGTGCCAGCTCTTATGCAGGGGATCGGAACACTGAAGCTTTCTTT

v_call: TRBV4-1
d_call: NA
j_call: TRBJ1-1
cdr3_aa: CASSPGGSEAFF
cdr3_nt: TGCGCCAGCAGTCCGGGGGGGAGTGAAGCTTTCTTT

v_call: TRBV27
d_call: NA
j_call: TRBJ2-1
cdr3_aa: CASSLSSVYEQFF
cdr3_nt: TGTGCCAGCAGTCTATCCTCGGTATATGAGCAGTTCTTC

v_call: TRBV6-1
d_call: NA
j_call: TRBJ2-1
cdr3_aa: CASSEFARGGFF
cdr3_nt: TGTGCCAGCAGTGAATTTGCTAGAGGTGGCTTCTTC

v_call: TRBV28
d_call: NA
j_call: TRBJ1-2
cdr3_aa: CASSFPGGSNYGYTF
cdr3_nt: TGTGCCAGCAGTTTTCCCGGCGGCAGTAACTATGGCTACACCTTC